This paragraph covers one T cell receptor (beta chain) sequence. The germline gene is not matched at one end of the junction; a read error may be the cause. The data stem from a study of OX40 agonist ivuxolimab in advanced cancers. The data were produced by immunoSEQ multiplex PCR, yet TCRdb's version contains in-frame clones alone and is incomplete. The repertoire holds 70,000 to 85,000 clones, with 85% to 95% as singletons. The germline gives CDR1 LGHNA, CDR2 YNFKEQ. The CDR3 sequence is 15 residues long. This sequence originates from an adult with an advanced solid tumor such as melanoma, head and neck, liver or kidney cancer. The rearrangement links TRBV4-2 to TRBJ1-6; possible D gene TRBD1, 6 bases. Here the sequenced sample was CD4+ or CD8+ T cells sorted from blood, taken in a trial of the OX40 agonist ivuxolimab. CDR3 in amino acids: CASSQTGSLNSALHF. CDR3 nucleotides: TGTGCCAGCAGCCAAACAGGGAGCCTTAATTCAGCCCTCCACTTT.